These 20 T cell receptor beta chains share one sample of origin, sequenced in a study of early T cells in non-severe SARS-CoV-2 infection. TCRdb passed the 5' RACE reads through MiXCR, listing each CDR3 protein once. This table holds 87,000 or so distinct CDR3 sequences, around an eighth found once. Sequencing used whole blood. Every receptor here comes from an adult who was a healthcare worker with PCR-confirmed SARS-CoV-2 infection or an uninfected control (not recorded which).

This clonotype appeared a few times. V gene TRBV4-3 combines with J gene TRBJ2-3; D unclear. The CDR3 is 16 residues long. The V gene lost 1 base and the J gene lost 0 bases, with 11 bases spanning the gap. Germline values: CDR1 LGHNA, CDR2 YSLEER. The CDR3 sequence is CASSQVVTPSTDTQYF. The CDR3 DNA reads TGCGCCAGCAGCCAAGTAGTTACTCCTAGCACAGATACGCAGTATTTT.

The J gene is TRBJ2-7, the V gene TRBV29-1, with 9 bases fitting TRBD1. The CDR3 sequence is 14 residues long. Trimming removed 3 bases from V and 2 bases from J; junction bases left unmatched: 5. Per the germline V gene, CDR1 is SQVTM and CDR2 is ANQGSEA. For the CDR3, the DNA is TGCAGCGTTGATCTGGGACAGGGAACCTACGAGCAGTACTTC. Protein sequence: CSVDLGQGTYEQYF.

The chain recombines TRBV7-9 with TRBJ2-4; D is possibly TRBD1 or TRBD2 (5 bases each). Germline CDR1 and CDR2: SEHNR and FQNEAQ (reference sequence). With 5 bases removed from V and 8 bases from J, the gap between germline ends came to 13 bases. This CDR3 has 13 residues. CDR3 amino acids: CASSPLRGDIQYF. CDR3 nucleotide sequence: TGTGCCAGCAGCCCCCTGAGGGGAGACATTCAGTACTTC.

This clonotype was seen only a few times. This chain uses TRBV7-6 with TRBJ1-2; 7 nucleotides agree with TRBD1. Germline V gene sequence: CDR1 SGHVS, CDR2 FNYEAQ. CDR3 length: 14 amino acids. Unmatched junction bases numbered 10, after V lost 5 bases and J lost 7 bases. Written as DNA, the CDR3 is TGTGCCAGCAGCCCGACGACAGGGAACCCTGGCTACACCTTC. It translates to CASSPTTGNPGYTF. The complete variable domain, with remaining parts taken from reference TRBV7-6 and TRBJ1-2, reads GAGVSQSPRYKVTKRGQDVALRCDPISGHVSLYWYRQALGQGPEFLTYFNYEAQQDKSGLPNDRFSAERPEGSISTLTIQRTEQRDSAMYRCASSPTTGNPGYTFGSGTRLTVV.

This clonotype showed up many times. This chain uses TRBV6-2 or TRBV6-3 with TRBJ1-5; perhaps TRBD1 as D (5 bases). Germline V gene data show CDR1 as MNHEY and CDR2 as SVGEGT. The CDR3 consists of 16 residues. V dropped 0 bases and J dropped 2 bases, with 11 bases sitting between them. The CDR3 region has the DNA TGTGCCAGCAGTTACTCTGGGGGGAGCGGCAATCAGCCCCAGCATTTT. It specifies CASSYSGGSGNQPQHF.

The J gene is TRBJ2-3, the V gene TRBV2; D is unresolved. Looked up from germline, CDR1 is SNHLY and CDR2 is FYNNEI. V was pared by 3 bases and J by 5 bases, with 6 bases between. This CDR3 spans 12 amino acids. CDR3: CASSDSRDTQYF. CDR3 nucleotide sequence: TGTGCCAGCAGTGACAGCCGAGATACGCAGTATTTT.

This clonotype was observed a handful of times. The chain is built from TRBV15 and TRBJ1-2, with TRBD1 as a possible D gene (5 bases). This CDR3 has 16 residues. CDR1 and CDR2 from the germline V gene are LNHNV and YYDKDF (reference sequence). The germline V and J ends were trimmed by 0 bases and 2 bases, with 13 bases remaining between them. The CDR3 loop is CATSRDYNEGNYGYTF. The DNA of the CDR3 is TGTGCCACCAGCAGAGATTATAATGAGGGGAACTATGGCTACACCTTC.

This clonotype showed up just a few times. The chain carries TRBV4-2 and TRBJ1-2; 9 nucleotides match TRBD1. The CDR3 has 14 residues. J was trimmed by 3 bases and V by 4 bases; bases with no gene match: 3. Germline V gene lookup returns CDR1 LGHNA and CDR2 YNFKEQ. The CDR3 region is CASSPTGGHYGYTF. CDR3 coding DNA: TGTGCCAGCAGCCCAACAGGGGGCCACTATGGCTACACCTTC.

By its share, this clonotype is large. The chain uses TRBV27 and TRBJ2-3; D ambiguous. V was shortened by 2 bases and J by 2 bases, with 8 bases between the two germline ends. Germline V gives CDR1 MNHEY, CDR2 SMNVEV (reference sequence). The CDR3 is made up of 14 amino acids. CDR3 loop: CASSLRDHTDTQYF. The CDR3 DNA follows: TGTGCCAGCAGTTTAAGGGATCACACAGATACGCAGTATTTT.

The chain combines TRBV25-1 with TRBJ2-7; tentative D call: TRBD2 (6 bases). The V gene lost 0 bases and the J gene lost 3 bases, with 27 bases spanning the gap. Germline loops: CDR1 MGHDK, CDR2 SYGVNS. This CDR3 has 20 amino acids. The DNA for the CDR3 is TGTGCCAGCAGTGAATATATTGATCCTCTGATTAGCGGACCCCACTACGAGCAGTACTTC. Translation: CASSEYIDPLISGPHYEQYF.

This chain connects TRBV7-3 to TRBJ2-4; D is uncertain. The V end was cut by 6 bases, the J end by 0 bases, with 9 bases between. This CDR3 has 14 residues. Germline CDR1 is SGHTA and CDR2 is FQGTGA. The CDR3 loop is CASRTELAKNIQYF. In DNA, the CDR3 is TGTGCCAGCAGGACTGAGCTAGCCAAAAACATTCAGTACTTC.

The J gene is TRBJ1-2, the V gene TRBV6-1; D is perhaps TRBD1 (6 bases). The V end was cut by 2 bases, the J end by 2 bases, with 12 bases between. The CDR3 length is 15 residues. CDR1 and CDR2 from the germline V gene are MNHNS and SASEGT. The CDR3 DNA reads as TGTGCCAGCAGTGAACATCCAGGACAGAACTATGGCTACACCTTC. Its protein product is CASSEHPGQNYGYTF.

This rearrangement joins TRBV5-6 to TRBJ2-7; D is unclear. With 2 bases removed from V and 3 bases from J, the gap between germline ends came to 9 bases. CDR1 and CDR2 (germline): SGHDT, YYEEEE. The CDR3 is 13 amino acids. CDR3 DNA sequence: TGTGCCAGCAGCTTCAAGGACGACTACGAGCAGTACTTC. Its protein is CASSFKDDYEQYF.

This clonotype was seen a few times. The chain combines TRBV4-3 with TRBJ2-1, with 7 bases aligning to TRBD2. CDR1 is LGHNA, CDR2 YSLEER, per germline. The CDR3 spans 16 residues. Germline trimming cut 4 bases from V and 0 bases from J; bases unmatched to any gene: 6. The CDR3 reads CASSPLAGVSYNEQFF. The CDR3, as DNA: TGCGCCAGCAGCCCCTTGGCGGGAGTCTCCTACAATGAGCAGTTCTTC.

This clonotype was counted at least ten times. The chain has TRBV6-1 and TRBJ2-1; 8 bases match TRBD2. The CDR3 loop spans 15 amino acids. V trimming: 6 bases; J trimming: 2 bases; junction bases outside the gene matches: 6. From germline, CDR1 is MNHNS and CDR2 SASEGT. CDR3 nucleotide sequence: TGTGCCAGCAGCCCACGGGAGGGCGCCTACAATGAGCAGTTCTTC. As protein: CASSPREGAYNEQFF.

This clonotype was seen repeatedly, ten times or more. CDR3 in amino acids: CASSLAPPMDTIYF. As DNA, the CDR3 is TGCGCCAGCAGCTTGGCCCCACCGATGGACACCATATATTTT. The chain recombines TRBV5-1 with TRBJ1-3; D is ambiguous. Germline V gives CDR1 SGHRS, CDR2 YFSETQ. Trimming removed 0 bases at V and 8 bases at J, with 12 bases between. The CDR3 loop spans 14 amino acids.

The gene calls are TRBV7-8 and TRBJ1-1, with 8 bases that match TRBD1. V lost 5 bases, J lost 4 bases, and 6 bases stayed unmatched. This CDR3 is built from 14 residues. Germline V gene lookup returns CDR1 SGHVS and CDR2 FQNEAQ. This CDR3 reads CASSDTGGSTEAFF. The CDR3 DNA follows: TGTGCCAGCAGCGATACAGGGGGAAGCACTGAAGCTTTCTTT.

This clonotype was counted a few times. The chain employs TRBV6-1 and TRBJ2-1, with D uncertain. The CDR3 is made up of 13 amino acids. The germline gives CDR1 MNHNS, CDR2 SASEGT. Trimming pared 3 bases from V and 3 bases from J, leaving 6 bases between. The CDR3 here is CASSEVIYNEQFF. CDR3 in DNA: TGTGCCAGCAGTGAGGTAATCTACAATGAGCAGTTCTTC.

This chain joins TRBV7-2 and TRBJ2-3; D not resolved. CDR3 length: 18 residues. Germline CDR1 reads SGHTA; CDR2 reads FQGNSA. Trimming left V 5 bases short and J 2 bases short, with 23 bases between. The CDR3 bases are TGTGCCAGCAGCCTAGAACTTTCCCGGGTCCTTAACACAGATACGCAGTATTTT. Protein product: CASSLELSRVLNTDTQYF.

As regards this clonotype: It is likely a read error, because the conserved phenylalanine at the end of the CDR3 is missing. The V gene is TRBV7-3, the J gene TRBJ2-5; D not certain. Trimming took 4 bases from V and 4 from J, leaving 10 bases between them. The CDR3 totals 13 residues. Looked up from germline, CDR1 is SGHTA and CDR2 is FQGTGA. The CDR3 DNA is TGTGCCAGCAGCTCGCTCTATTCAGAGACCCAGTACCTC. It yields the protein CASSSLYSETQYL.